The T cell receptor beta chain described here comes from a study of Ad26.COV2.S vaccination and SARS-CoV-2 variants. This clone was recorded only once. No antigen is known for it. Germline V gene lookup returns CDR1 SGHNT and CDR2 YYREEE (reference sequence). Trimming cost V 2 bases and J 5 bases; bases outside gene matches: 4. This CDR3 spans 15 amino acids. Sequencing was performed with immunoSEQ multiplex PCR; in TCRdb, only in-frame clones are kept and a portion is missing. The table has some 250,000 clones, approximately 90% seen once. Treatment meaning: some 20 received Ad26.COV2.S at low or high dose, single or two shots; about 5 received placebo; per-sample allocation not given. Vaccine and placebo recipients were sampled on day 63 after the first injection. Boston hosted the donor, who was an adult aged 18-55 years. In the vaccine, an Ad26 vector expressed the SARS-CoV-2 spike of the Wuhan strain.

Study-level results: It was vaccine recipients, not placebo recipients, who had the higher spike-specific TCR breadth. Possibly, TCR breadth and depth analyses underestimated total T cell responses.

The TCR sequence derives from a person between 18 and 65 years old who received the Ad26.COV2.S COVID-19 vaccine or a placebo. The source was peripheral blood, collected in a trial of Ad26.COV2.S vaccine versus placebo. The rearrangement uses TRBV5-4 and TRBJ2-1, with 10 bases aligning to TRBD2. CDR3 DNA sequence: TGTGCCAGCAGCTTAGCGGGAGGGTTCCACAATGAGCAGTTCTTC. Its protein is CASSLAGGFHNEQFF.